The 9 T cell receptor beta chains given below trace back to one sample, sequenced in a study of radiation and T cells in renal cell carcinoma. Some clones are missing from TCRdb's copy, which holds only in-frame ones; the method was immunoSEQ multiplex PCR. The sample yields 45,000 to 55,000 clones, about 80% seen once. Time point described: blood 2 weeks post-SBRT. Described treatment: 15 Gy SBRT to primary tumor, nephrectomy 4 weeks later. The specimen was blood, collected from a patient whose treatment included radiotherapy and nephrectomy. Source of these receptors: a woman aged 70-85 years with renal cell carcinoma.

J is TRBJ1-2 and V is TRBV10-3; D not certain. The germline gives CDR1 ENHRY, CDR2 SYGVKD. CDR3 length equals 14 residues. Trimming stripped 1 base from V and 0 bases from J, with 6 bases between. The CDR3 reads CAISEYSSNYGYTF. CDR3 bases: TGTGCCATCAGTGAGTACAGTTCTAACTATGGCTACACCTTC.

This chain uses TRBV11-1 with TRBJ2-5, with D possibly matching TRBD2 (6 bases). The length of the CDR3 is 15 residues. The germline V gene has CDR1 SGHAT and CDR2 FQDESV (reference sequence). Trimming took off 5 bases at V and 2 bases at J, with 15 bases between the two ends. The CDR3 is CASSLAPGGQETQYF. CDR3 in DNA: TGTGCCAGCAGCCTTGCCCCCGGGGGACAAGAGACCCAGTACTTC.

The gene calls are TRBV5-6 and TRBJ2-3; D may be TRBD2 (6 bases). The CDR3 extends over 14 amino acids. Trimming removed 0 bases at V and 4 bases at J, with 9 bases between. Per germline, CDR1 SGHDT and CDR2 YYEEEE. CDR3 amino acids: CASSLVREADTQYF. As DNA, the CDR3 is TGTGCCAGCAGCTTGGTCAGGGAGGCAGATACGCAGTATTTT.

The J gene is TRBJ2-1, the V gene TRBV19; 10 bases are a match to TRBD2. There are 15 residues in the CDR3. Germline V CDR1 and CDR2: LNHDA, SQIVND (reference sequence). The V and J ends lost 6 bases and 5 bases, in that order; junction bases with no gene match: 7. Written as DNA, the CDR3 is TGTGCCAGTAGCACAACTAGCGGGGCCCACAATGAGCAGTTCTTC. It encodes CASSTTSGAHNEQFF.

The V call is TRBV2, the J call TRBJ2-6, with D maybe TRBD2 (7 bases). The CDR3 is 14 amino acids. Germline lookup yields CDR1 SNHLY and CDR2 FYNNEI. The germline V and J ends were trimmed by 10 bases and 4 bases, with 14 bases remaining between them. Written as DNA, the CDR3 is TGTGCCACTAAGGGGGGGCGAGGGGCCAACGTCCTGACTTTC. Translation gives CATKGGRGANVLTF.

The CDR3 loop is CASTKGGRLGDTQYF. The CDR3 DNA is TGTGCCAGTACTAAAGGTGGGCGACTCGGAGATACGCAGTATTTT. The rearrangement uses TRBV19 and TRBJ2-3; no firm D call. Germline CDR1 is LNHDA and CDR2 is SQIVND (reference sequence). CDR3 length equals 15 residues. V was pared by 7 bases and J by 5 bases, with 19 bases between.

This chain links TRBV5-8 with TRBJ1-1; D is uncertain. CDR3 size: 12 residues. Germline V CDR1 and CDR2: SGHTS, YDEGEE. Deletions cut 4 bases from V and 4 bases from J, with 8 bases between. The CDR3 region has the DNA TGTGCCAGCAGCCTGCTCGTCACTGAAGCTTTCTTT. It specifies CASSLLVTEAFF.

The chain has TRBV4-1 and TRBJ1-3; TRBD1 is a possible D gene (5 bases). Trimming took off 0 bases at V and 0 bases at J, with 9 bases between the two ends. CDR1 MGHRA and CDR2 YSYEKL come from the germline V gene. The CDR3 spans 16 residues. CDR3 protein: CASSQDGGFSGNTIYF. In DNA, the CDR3 is TGCGCCAGCAGCCAAGATGGGGGTTTCTCTGGAAACACCATATATTTT.

V is TRBV2 and J is TRBJ2-5; D is undetermined. Germline V gene lookup returns CDR1 SNHLY and CDR2 FYNNEI. V was trimmed by 4 bases and J by 5 bases, leaving 14 bases between them. This CDR3 is 14 amino acids long. CDR3 amino acids: CASSVSRTQETQYF. CDR3 DNA sequence: TGTGCCAGCAGTGTGTCCCGGACCCAGGAGACCCAGTACTTC.